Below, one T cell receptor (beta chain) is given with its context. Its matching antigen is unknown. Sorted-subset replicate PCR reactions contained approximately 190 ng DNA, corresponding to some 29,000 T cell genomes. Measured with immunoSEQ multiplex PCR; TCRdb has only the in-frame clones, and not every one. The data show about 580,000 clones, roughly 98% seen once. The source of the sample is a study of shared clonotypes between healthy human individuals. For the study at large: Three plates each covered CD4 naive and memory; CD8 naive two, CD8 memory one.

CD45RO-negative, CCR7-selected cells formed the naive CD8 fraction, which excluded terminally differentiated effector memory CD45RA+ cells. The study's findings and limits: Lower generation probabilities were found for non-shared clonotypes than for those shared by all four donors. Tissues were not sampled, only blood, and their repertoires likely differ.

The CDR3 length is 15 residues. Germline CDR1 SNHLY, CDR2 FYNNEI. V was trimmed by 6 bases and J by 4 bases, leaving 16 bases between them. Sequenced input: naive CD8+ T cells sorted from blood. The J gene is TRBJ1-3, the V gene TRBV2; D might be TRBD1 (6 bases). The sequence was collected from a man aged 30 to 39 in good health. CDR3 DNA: TGTGCCAGCAGCTTGGACAGTGCACTGGGAAACACCATATATTTT. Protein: CASSLDSALGNTIYF.